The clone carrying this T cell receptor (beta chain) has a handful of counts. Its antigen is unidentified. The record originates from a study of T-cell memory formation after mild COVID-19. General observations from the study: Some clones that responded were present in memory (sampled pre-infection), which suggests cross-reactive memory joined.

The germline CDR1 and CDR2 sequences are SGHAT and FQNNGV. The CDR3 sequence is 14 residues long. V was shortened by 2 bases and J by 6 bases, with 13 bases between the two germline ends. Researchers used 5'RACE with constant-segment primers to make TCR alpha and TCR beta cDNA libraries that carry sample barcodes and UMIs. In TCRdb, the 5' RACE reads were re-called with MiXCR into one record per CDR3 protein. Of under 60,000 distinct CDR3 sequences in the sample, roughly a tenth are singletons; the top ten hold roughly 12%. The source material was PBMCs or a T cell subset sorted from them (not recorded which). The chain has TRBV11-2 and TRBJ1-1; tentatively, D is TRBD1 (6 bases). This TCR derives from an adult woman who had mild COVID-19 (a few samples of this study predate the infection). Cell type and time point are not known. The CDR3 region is CASSLTQGVAEAFF. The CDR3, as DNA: TGTGCCAGCAGCTTAACACAGGGTGTCGCTGAAGCTTTCTTT.